Following are 15 T cell receptor beta chains from one sample sequenced in a study of CD8 T cells in Susac syndrome. Reverse transcription of roughly 0.5 to 1 ug RNA was performed with random hexamers. TCRdb reprocessed the immunoSEQ multiplex PCR reads via MiXCR and lists one record per CDR3 protein. Found here are over 150,000 distinct CDR3 sequences, roughly 96% of them singletons; the top ten hold under 0.095%. Specimen: CD4+ T cells from PBMCs. All receptors derive from a human donor with multiple sclerosis.

A single count supports this clonotype. The chain couples TRBV5-1 to TRBJ2-7; 8 bases agree with TRBD2. The germline CDR1 and CDR2 sequences are SGHRS and YFSETQ. The CDR3 has 15 residues. V lost 5 bases, J lost 5 bases, and 12 bases stayed unmatched. This chain's CDR3 is CASRPNVAGSHEQYF. CDR3 in DNA: TGCGCCAGCAGACCGAATGTAGCGGGAAGCCACGAGCAGTACTTC.

The rearrangement joins TRBV20-1 to TRBJ1-2, with D unclear. The germline V gene encodes CDR1 DFQATT and CDR2 SNEGSKA (reference sequence). This CDR3 is 12 amino acids long. V was cut by 0 bases and J by 7 bases, with 9 bases left in between. The CDR3: CSARDPGFGYTF. The DNA of the CDR3 is TGCAGTGCTAGAGATCCCGGATTTGGCTACACCTTC.

This clonotype has just one count. CDR3 DNA: TGTGCCAGCAGCCAAGGGTGGACAGGCCGGGGTTACGAGCAGTACTTC. It specifies CASSQGWTGRGYEQYF. The genes are TRBV3-1 and TRBJ2-7, with 7 bases identical to TRBD1. Germline V gene sequence: CDR1 LGHDT, CDR2 YNNKEL (reference sequence). V lost 1 base and J lost 4; bases outside the gene matches: 10. The CDR3 length is 16 residues.

The chain carries TRBV30 and TRBJ1-1; D perhaps matches TRBD1 (5 bases). Trimming removed 0 bases at V and 5 bases at J, with 10 bases between. This CDR3 region has 13 residues. Germline-derived CDR1 and CDR2 are GTSNPN and SVGIG (reference sequence). The CDR3 DNA sequence: TGTGCCTGGAGTGTAATCGGGGGTACTGAAGCTTTCTTT. As protein: CAWSVIGGTEAFF.

For the CDR3, the DNA is TGCAGTGCTACCCCCCGACCGGGCACAGATACGCAGTATTTT. Amino acids: CSATPRPGTDTQYF. This chain joins TRBV20-1 and TRBJ2-3; D is unclear. Germline-derived CDR1 and CDR2 are DFQATT and SNEGSKA (reference sequence). The CDR3 covers 14 residues. Deletions cut 4 bases from V and 1 base from J, with 12 bases between.

The chain combines TRBV29-1 with TRBJ1-2, with D possibly TRBD1 on 6 matching bases. V was shortened by 8 bases and J by 6 bases, with 16 bases between the two germline ends. CDR3 length: 12 amino acids. CDR1 and CDR2 (germline): SQVTM, ANQGSEA. The CDR3 here is CSSHRDLDGYTF. CDR3 bases: TGCAGCTCCCACAGGGATCTTGATGGCTACACCTTC.

The chain couples TRBV15 to TRBJ2-3, with 11 positions matching TRBD2. The CDR3 is 14 amino acids. From germline, CDR1 is LNHNV and CDR2 YYDKDF (reference sequence). V lost 8 bases and J lost 6; bases outside the gene matches: 7. This CDR3 reads CATCKRLAGDTQYF. The DNA for the CDR3 is TGTGCCACCTGCAAGAGACTAGCGGGGGATACGCAGTATTTT.

The CDR3 bases are TGCAGCGCCAGGGGGACCTCCTACGAGCAGTACTTC. Its translation: CSARGTSYEQYF. The V gene is TRBV29-1, the J gene TRBJ2-7; 7 positions agree with TRBD1. The CDR3 runs to 12 residues. The trim removed 7 bases at V and 0 bases at J, leaving 3 bases unmatched. Germline CDR1 and CDR2: SQVTM and ANQGSEA.

This chain joins TRBV29-1 and TRBJ2-7, with D maybe TRBD2 (6 bases). Trimming pared 6 bases from V and 3 bases from J, leaving 15 bases between. Germline V gives CDR1 SQVTM, CDR2 ANQGSEA. The CDR3 contains 13 residues. The CDR3 region is CSVGGLENYEQYF. In DNA, the CDR3 is TGCAGCGTCGGGGGATTAGAGAACTACGAGCAGTACTTC.

The J gene is TRBJ2-5, the V gene TRBV4-1; TRBD2 aligns across 7 bases. Germline lookup yields CDR1 MGHRA and CDR2 YSYEKL. V gave up 2 bases and J gave up 7 bases; unmatched junction bases: 4. The length of the CDR3 is 13 residues. CDR3 DNA: TGCGCCAGCAGCCAATCCCGGGAGGTGACCCAGTACTTC. It yields the protein CASSQSREVTQYF.

The chain uses TRBV12-3 or TRBV12-4 and TRBJ1-5; tentative D call: TRBD1 (6 bases). The V end was cut by 3 bases, the J end by 5 bases, with 11 bases between. This CDR3 spans 14 amino acids. Here the CDR3 reads CASSLGGRDQPQHF. The CDR3 nucleotides are TGTGCCAGCAGTTTGGGGGGCCGTGATCAGCCCCAGCATTTT.

V is TRBV12-3 or TRBV12-4 and J is TRBJ2-5; TRBD2 is a possible D gene (6 bases). Trimming shortened V by 8 bases and J by 4 bases, and 17 bases separated the two germline ends. The CDR3 extends over 14 amino acids. The CDR3 loop reads CASVNSGRGETQYF. In DNA, the CDR3 is TGTGCCAGCGTCAACTCAGGGCGGGGAGAGACCCAGTACTTC.

The chain has TRBV2 and TRBJ2-1; D ambiguous. CDR3 size: 12 residues. In germline, CDR1 is SNHLY, CDR2 FYNNEI. Trimming removed 5 bases from V and 9 bases from J, with 11 bases in between. The chain's CDR3 is CASSPQGLEQFF. The CDR3 bases are TGTGCCAGCAGTCCGCAAGGTCTTGAGCAGTTCTTC.

This clonotype was seen once. This chain links TRBV6-5 with TRBJ2-3, with 9 positions matching TRBD1. The CDR3 is made up of 15 amino acids. From germline, CDR1 is MNHEY and CDR2 SVGAGI. Trimming removed 2 bases from V and 4 bases from J; junction bases left unmatched: 4. The CDR3 loop is CASSYKGQGSDTQYF. In nucleotides, the CDR3 is TGTGCCAGCAGTTACAAGGGACAGGGATCAGATACGCAGTATTTT.

V is TRBV6-5 and J is TRBJ2-7; D may be TRBD1 or TRBD2 (5 bases each). Germline CDR1 MNHEY, CDR2 SVGAGI. The V end was cut by 6 bases, the J end by 7 bases, with 22 bases between. The CDR3 is 15 amino acids. In nucleotides, the CDR3 is TGTGCCAGCAGGTATACAAACAGGAGTCCGGGGGAGCAGTACTTC. Its translation is CASRYTNRSPGEQYF.